Shown below are 32 T cell receptor beta chains from a single sample sequenced in a study of blood T cell repertoires in COVID-19. TCRdb keeps only in-frame clones here, not all; method: immunoSEQ multiplex PCR. The sample contains roughly 100,000 clones, roughly 81% of which appear only once. The material sequenced was peripheral blood. The source of these receptors is a middle-aged man with active or convalescent COVID-19.

The chain couples TRBV7-2 to TRBJ1-4, with a weak D call TRBD1 (6 bases). This CDR3 is built from 16 residues. Trimming removed 5 bases from V and 6 bases from J, with 19 bases in between. Germline V gene sequence: CDR1 SGHTA, CDR2 FQGNSA. The CDR3 reads CASSLVRGAIDEKLFF. CDR3 bases: TGTGCCAGCAGCCTAGTACGGGGGGCTATCGATGAAAAACTGTTTTTT.

The chain is built from TRBV5-1 and TRBJ2-1; 10 positions match TRBD2. The CDR3 runs 15 residues. Trimming took 0 bases from V and 9 from J; bases not matched to a gene: 6. CDR1 and CDR2 from the germline V gene are SGHRS and YFSETQ. The CDR3 region is CASSLAASGGSEQFF. The CDR3 DNA sequence: TGCGCCAGCAGCTTGGCGGCTAGCGGGGGTTCTGAGCAGTTCTTC.

This clone was seen a handful of times. This chain links TRBV9 with TRBJ1-1, with D possibly TRBD1 on 5 matching bases. Deletions cut 1 base from V and 5 bases from J, with 9 bases between. This CDR3 region has 13 residues. Germline V gene lookup returns CDR1 SGDLS and CDR2 YYNGEE. CDR3 sequence: CASSVRAGTEAFF. The CDR3 DNA reads TGTGCCAGCAGCGTAAGGGCAGGGACTGAAGCTTTCTTT.

The chain has TRBV7-9 and TRBJ2-5; TRBD2 aligns across 7 bases. CDR3 length: 14 amino acids. V lost 7 bases, J lost 1 base, and 6 bases stayed unmatched. Germline CDR1 is SEHNR and CDR2 is FQNEAQ (reference sequence). The CDR3: CASTNPGGQETQYF. Here the CDR3 DNA reads TGTGCCAGCACCAACCCGGGGGGCCAAGAGACCCAGTACTTC.

In this sample, this clone turned up many times. The rearrangement joins TRBV6-2 or TRBV6-3 to TRBJ2-2; 9 nucleotides match TRBD1. V lost 5 bases, J lost 4 bases, and 5 bases stayed unmatched. Germline V gene lookup returns CDR1 MNHEY and CDR2 SVGEGT. CDR3 length: 15 amino acids. CDR3 sequence (DNA): TGTGCCAGCAGTCCGACAGGGGGTATCACCGGGGAGCTGTTTTTT. Amino acids: CASSPTGGITGELFF.

In its sample, this clone was seen many times. This sequence joins TRBV27 and TRBJ2-7; D may be TRBD2 (6 bases). Per the germline V gene, CDR1 is MNHEY and CDR2 is SMNVEV (reference sequence). The V and J ends lost 8 bases and 2 bases respectively, with 10 bases between them. This CDR3 is 12 amino acids long. The CDR3 nucleotides are TGTGCCAGCCGGGACTTCACCTACGAGCAGTACTTC. Its protein is CASRDFTYEQYF.

The chain links TRBV7-9 to TRBJ1-2, with 8 bases fitting TRBD1. Germline CDR1 SEHNR, CDR2 FQNEAQ (reference sequence). CDR3 size: 14 residues. Trimming cost V 5 bases and J 11 bases; bases outside gene matches: 13. The CDR3 coding sequence is TGTGCCAGCAGCACGACAGGGGCCCCATTGAAGTACACCTTC. Its protein product is CASSTTGAPLKYTF.

This chain connects TRBV7-6 to TRBJ1-2; maybe TRBD1 (6 bases). Germline assignment: CDR1 SGHVS and CDR2 FNYEAQ. The CDR3 has 12 amino acids. The ends were cut back, 8 bases at V and 8 bases at J, with 15 bases in the middle. The CDR3 spells CASGNRESGYTF. CDR3 bases: TGTGCCAGCGGCAACAGGGAAAGCGGCTACACCTTC. The entire variable domain, with the rest obtained from reference TRBV7-6 and TRBJ1-2, is as follows: GAGVSQSPRYKVTKRGQDVALRCDPISGHVSLYWYRQALGQGPEFLTYFNYEAQQDKSGLPNDRFSAERPEGSISTLTIQRTEQRDSAMYRCASGNRESGYTFGSGTRLTVV.

The chain employs TRBV3-1 (or the pseudogene TRBV3-2) and TRBJ2-1; maybe TRBD1 (5 bases). CDR1 LGHDT and CDR2 YNNKEL come from the germline V gene (reference sequence). Trimming removed 2 bases from V and 5 bases from J, with 13 bases in between. The CDR3 is made up of 15 amino acids. The CDR3 here is CASSQWRRDDNEQFF. The CDR3 DNA reads as TGTGCCAGCAGCCAATGGCGCAGGGATGACAATGAGCAGTTCTTC.

This chain links TRBV18 with TRBJ2-7; TRBD1 matches 9 bases. CDR3 length: 14 residues. Trimming took 2 bases from V and 5 from J; bases not matched to a gene: 4. CDR1 and CDR2 from the germline V gene are KGHSH and LQKENI. As DNA, the CDR3 is TGTGCCAGCTCACCAGGGACAGGGCCCGACGAGCAGTACTTC. Encoded protein: CASSPGTGPDEQYF.

This chain links TRBV19 with TRBJ1-6; D call uncertain. The CDR3 sequence is 17 residues long. Trimming removed 6 bases at V and 1 base at J, with 16 bases between. The germline V gene has CDR1 LNHDA and CDR2 SQIVND (reference sequence). The CDR3 spells CASSSSPGGSYNSPLHF. CDR3 bases: TGTGCCAGTAGCTCCTCCCCCGGAGGGTCCTATAATTCACCCCTCCACTTT.

The chain carries TRBV24-1 and TRBJ2-3; TRBD2 matches at 9 bases. The CDR3 contains 16 residues. V was clipped by 4 bases and J by 3 bases; unmatched bases: 7. CDR1 is KGHDR, CDR2 SFDVKD, per germline. CDR3 loop: CATSDRTSVSTDTQYF. CDR3 coding DNA: TGTGCCACCAGTGACCGGACTAGCGTATCGACAGATACGCAGTATTTT.

The chain links TRBV9 to TRBJ1-3; TRBD1 agrees at 9 bases. V shed 0 bases and J 1 base; nucleotides not matched to a gene: 8. The CDR3 is 18 amino acids. Germline V lookup: CDR1 SGDLS, CDR2 YYNGEE. This chain's CDR3 is CASSVAGGQGSSGNTIYF. CDR3 nucleotide sequence: TGTGCCAGCAGCGTAGCTGGAGGACAGGGGTCATCTGGAAACACCATATATTTT.

The J gene is TRBJ2-7, the V gene TRBV6-5, with TRBD2 identical over 12 bases. The CDR3 consists of 15 residues. Germline V lookup: CDR1 MNHEY, CDR2 SVGAGI. J lost 7 bases, V lost 2 bases, and 6 bases had no gene match. The CDR3 loop is CASSYPTSGGEEQYF. DNA of the CDR3: TGTGCCAGCAGTTACCCGACTAGCGGGGGAGAGGAGCAGTACTTC.

CDR3 sequence (DNA): TGTGCCATCAGGCCCGACAGGGGGTTTGATTCACCCCTCCACTTT. Translating gives CAIRPDRGFDSPLHF. The chain links TRBV10-3 to TRBJ1-6, with TRBD1 identical over 9 bases. Germline trimming cut 6 bases from V and 8 bases from J; bases unmatched to any gene: 8. Germline loops: CDR1 ENHRY, CDR2 SYGVKD. This CDR3 is 15 amino acids long.

The rearrangement links TRBV14 to TRBJ2-3; 9 bases map to TRBD1. The germline V gene encodes CDR1 SGHDN and CDR2 FVKESK. V gave up 5 bases and J gave up 4 bases; unmatched junction bases: 7. The CDR3 is 15 residues long. The DNA for the CDR3 is TGTGCCAGCAGCACCGGGACAGGGAATGCAGATACGCAGTATTTT. Amino acids: CASSTGTGNADTQYF.

The chain uses TRBV10-2 and TRBJ1-1, with D perhaps matching TRBD1 (5 bases). V gave up 1 base and J gave up 5 bases, with 14 bases separating them. CDR3 size: 15 residues. CDR1 and CDR2 (germline): WSHSY, SAAADI. The DNA for the CDR3 is TGCGCCAGCAGTGAGTACGGGGGTACGGGGACTGAAGCTTTCTTT. Translated, it gives CASSEYGGTGTEAFF.

This chain connects TRBV14 to TRBJ2-2; a weak D match, TRBD1 (6 bases). The CDR3 spans 14 residues. Germline CDR1 reads SGHDN; CDR2 reads FVKESK. The V gene lost 4 bases and the J gene lost 7 bases, with 13 bases spanning the gap. CDR3 amino acids: CASSLGQFGGELFF. As DNA, the CDR3 is TGTGCCAGCAGCCTCGGACAGTTTGGCGGGGAGCTGTTTTTT.

The V and J genes are TRBV7-2 and TRBJ1-2, with D unresolved. Looked up from germline, CDR1 is SGHTA and CDR2 is FQGNSA. Trimming stripped 2 bases from V and 4 bases from J, with 11 bases between. This CDR3 comprises 14 residues. This chain's CDR3 is CASSLNSIVYGYTF. In DNA form, the CDR3 reads TGTGCCAGCAGCTTAAACAGCATTGTCTATGGCTACACCTTC.

The chain joins TRBV27 to TRBJ1-6; 9 nucleotides match TRBD1. CDR3 length: 13 residues. The germline CDR1 and CDR2 sequences are MNHEY and SMNVEV (reference sequence). The ends lost 8 bases at V and 10 bases at J; junction bases unmatched: 6. The CDR3, as DNA: TGTGCCAGCGGAGACAGGGGGGACTCACCCCTCCACTTT. This gives the protein CASGDRGDSPLHF.

V usage is TRBV5-1 and J usage is TRBJ2-7; 8 bases are shared with TRBD1. This CDR3 region has 14 residues. The germline V gene has CDR1 SGHRS and CDR2 YFSETQ. Germline trimming cut 5 bases from V and 2 bases from J; bases unmatched to any gene: 6. The CDR3 sequence is CASRTGDPPYEQYF. The CDR3 coding sequence is TGCGCCAGCAGGACAGGGGACCCCCCCTACGAGCAGTACTTC. Drawing the rest from reference TRBV5-1 and TRBJ2-7, the complete variable domain is KAGVTQTPRYLIKTRGQQVTLSCSPISGHRSVSWYQQTPGQGLQFLFEYFSETQRNKGNFPGRFSGRQFSNSRSEMNVSTLELGDSALYLCASRTGDPPYEQYFGPGTRLTVT.

CDR3 amino acids: CASSLARGQNYGYTF. As DNA, the CDR3 is TGTGCCAGCAGCTTAGCGAGGGGGCAGAACTATGGCTACACCTTC. This sequence joins TRBV7-9 and TRBJ1-2, with 7 bases lining up with TRBD1. J lost 2 bases, V lost 0 bases, and 3 bases had no gene match. The CDR3 consists of 15 residues. Germline V gene data show CDR1 as SEHNR and CDR2 as FQNEAQ (reference sequence). Full variable domain (missing parts from reference TRBV7-9 and TRBJ1-2): DTGVSQNPRHKITKRGQNVTFRCDPISEHNRLYWYRQTLGQGPEFLTYFQNEAQLEKSRLLSDRFSAERPKGSFSTLEIQRTEQGDSAMYLCASSLARGQNYGYTFGSGTRLTVV.

This rearrangement joins TRBV30 to TRBJ2-5; D gene uncertain. The V end was cut by 4 bases, the J end by 4 bases, with 7 bases between. Germline loops: CDR1 GTSNPN, CDR2 SVGIG (reference sequence). The CDR3 is made up of 11 amino acids. The CDR3 DNA is TGTGCCTGGACTAGTAGAGAGACCCAGTACTTC. Translation: CAWTSRETQYF.

The J gene is TRBJ2-5, the V gene TRBV7-2; possibly TRBD2 for D (6 bases). CDR1 and CDR2 from the germline V gene are SGHTA and FQGNSA. The CDR3 contains 15 residues. V was pared by 4 bases and J by 1 base, with 13 bases between. The CDR3 DNA follows: TGTGCCAGCAGCTCTCCAACGGGACTCCAAGAGACCCAGTACTTC. Protein sequence: CASSSPTGLQETQYF.

The chain links TRBV10-1 to TRBJ1-1; D is unresolved. V was cut by 4 bases and J by 1 base, with 10 bases left in between. The CDR3 is made up of 14 amino acids. Germline V lookup: CDR1 WNHNN, CDR2 SYGVQD (reference sequence). As DNA, the CDR3 is TGCGCCAGCAGTGGTACCGGGTCGAACACTGAAGCTTTCTTT. This gives the protein CASSGTGSNTEAFF.

The chain uses TRBV19 and TRBJ2-7, with 9 bases fitting TRBD1. The V segment lost 4 bases and the J segment 3 bases; nucleotides outside the gene matches: 10. Germline values: CDR1 LNHDA, CDR2 SQIVND (reference sequence). The CDR3 consists of 16 residues. This CDR3 is CASSRVTGTGYYEQYF. The CDR3 DNA reads TGTGCCAGTAGTAGGGTGACCGGGACAGGGTACTACGAGCAGTACTTC.

The chain carries TRBV2 and TRBJ1-1; D remains unclear. The length of the CDR3 is 14 residues. From germline, CDR1 is SNHLY and CDR2 FYNNEI. Deletions cut 8 bases from V and 5 bases from J, with 18 bases between. CDR3 protein: CASFERRIGTEAFF. The CDR3 DNA follows: TGTGCCAGCTTCGAACGGCGAATCGGGACTGAAGCTTTCTTT.

The chain is built from TRBV20-1 and TRBJ2-4, with 7 bases fitting TRBD2. There are 11 residues in the CDR3. CDR1 is DFQATT, CDR2 SNEGSKA, per germline (reference sequence). Losses at the gene ends were 3 bases for V and 9 bases for J; bases not matched to a gene: 2. CDR3 DNA sequence: TGCAGTGCTAGCGGGGGGACCATTCAGTACTTC. Protein sequence: CSASGGTIQYF.

The gene calls are TRBV11-3 and TRBJ2-1, with TRBD2 identical over 13 bases. Germline V gives CDR1 SGHNT, CDR2 YENEEA. This CDR3 region has 15 residues. Trimming took 5 bases from V and 8 from J; bases not matched to a gene: 6. This chain's CDR3 is CASSPGTSGVYEQFF. As DNA, the CDR3 is TGTGCCAGCAGCCCCGGGACTAGCGGGGTATATGAGCAGTTCTTC.

This clone appeared a few times. The chain combines TRBV21-1 with TRBJ1-1; the table gives TRBD1 as D, unverified against the DNA. TRBV21-1 is a documented pseudogene. The CDR3 extends over 16 amino acids. The DNA for the CDR3 is TGTGCCAGCAGCATACGGCAGGGGGCGTTATTCACTGAAGCTTTCTTT. It encodes CASSIRQGALFTEAFF.

This sequence joins TRBV6-5 and TRBJ1-2; the D is unclear. Trimming stripped 7 bases from V and 8 bases from J, with 17 bases between. CDR3 length: 13 residues. Germline V gene data show CDR1 as MNHEY and CDR2 as SVGAGI. DNA for the CDR3: TGTGCCAGCATGCGGGGTCCTATGCAGGGCTACACCTTC. Protein sequence: CASMRGPMQGYTF.

J is TRBJ1-6 and V is TRBV27; no clear D gene. V lost 4 bases and J lost 9, with 10 bases in between. The germline gives CDR1 MNHEY, CDR2 SMNVEV (reference sequence). The CDR3 covers 13 residues. The CDR3 is CASSWEGRSPLHF. CDR3 nucleotide sequence: TGTGCCAGCAGTTGGGAGGGCCGTTCACCCCTCCACTTT.